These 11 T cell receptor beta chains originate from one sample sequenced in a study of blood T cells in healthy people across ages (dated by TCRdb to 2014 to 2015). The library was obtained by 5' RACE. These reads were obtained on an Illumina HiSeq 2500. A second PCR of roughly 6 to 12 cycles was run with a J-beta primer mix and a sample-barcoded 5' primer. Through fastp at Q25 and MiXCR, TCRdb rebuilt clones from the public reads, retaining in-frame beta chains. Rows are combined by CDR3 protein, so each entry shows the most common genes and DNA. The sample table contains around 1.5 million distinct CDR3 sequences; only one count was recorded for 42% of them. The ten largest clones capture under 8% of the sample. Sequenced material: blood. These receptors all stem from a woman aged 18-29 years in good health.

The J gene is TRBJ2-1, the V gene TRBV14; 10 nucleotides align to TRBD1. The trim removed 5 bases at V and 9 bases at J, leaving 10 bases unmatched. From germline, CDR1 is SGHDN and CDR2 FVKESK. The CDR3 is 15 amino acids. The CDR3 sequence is CASSGTGAWVGEQFF. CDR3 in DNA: TGTGCCAGCAGCGGGACAGGGGCTTGGGTTGGTGAGCAGTTCTTC.

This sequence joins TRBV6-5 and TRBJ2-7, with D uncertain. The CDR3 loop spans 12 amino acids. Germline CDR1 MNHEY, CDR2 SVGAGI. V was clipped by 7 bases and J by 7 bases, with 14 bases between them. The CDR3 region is CASKTSYNEQYF. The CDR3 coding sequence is TGTGCCAGCAAGACCTCCTACAATGAGCAGTACTTC.

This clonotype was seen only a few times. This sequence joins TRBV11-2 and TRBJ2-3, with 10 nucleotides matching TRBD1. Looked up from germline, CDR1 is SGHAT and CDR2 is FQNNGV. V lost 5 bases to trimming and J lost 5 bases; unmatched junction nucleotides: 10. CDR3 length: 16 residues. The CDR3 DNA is TGTGCCAGCAGCCGGGACAGGGGAAGTGTGGGAGATACGCAGTATTTT. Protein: CASSRDRGSVGDTQYF. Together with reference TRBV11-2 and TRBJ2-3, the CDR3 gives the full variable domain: EAGVAQSPRYKIIEKRQSVAFWCNPISGHATLYWYQQILGQGPKLLIQFQNNGVVDDSQLPKDRFSAERLKGVDSTLKIQPAKLEDSAVYLCASSRDRGSVGDTQYFGPGTRLTVL.

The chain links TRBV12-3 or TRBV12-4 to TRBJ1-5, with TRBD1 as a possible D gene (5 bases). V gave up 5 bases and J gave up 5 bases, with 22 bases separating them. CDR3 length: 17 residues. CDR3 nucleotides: TGTGCCAGCAGTCCTGGCTCCTCTGGGGGAGAGCATCAGCCCCAGCATTTT. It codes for CASSPGSSGGEHQPQHF.

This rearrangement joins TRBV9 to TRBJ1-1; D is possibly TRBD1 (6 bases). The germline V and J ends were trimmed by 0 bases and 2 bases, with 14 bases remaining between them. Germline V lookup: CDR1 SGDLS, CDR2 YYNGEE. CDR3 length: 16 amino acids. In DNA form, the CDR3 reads TGTGCCAGCAGCGTAGTATCTGGGGGCCGAAACACTGAAGCTTTCTTT. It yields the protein CASSVVSGGRNTEAFF.

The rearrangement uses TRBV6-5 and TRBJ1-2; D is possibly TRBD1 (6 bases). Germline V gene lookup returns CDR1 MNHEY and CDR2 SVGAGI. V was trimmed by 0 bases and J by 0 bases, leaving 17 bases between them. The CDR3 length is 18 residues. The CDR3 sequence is CASSYSNQGPTANYGYTF. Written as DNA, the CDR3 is TGTGCCAGCAGTTACTCGAACCAGGGGCCGACCGCTAACTATGGCTACACCTTC.

CDR3 sequence reads: CASREVGRAQETQYF. In nucleotides, the CDR3 is TGTGCCAGCCGCGAGGTGGGACGGGCCCAAGAGACCCAGTACTTC. V is TRBV12-3 or TRBV12-4 and J is TRBJ2-5; D is possibly TRBD1 or TRBD2 (5 bases each). V lost 8 bases and J 1 base, leaving 17 bases between the germline ends. The CDR3 is 15 amino acids.

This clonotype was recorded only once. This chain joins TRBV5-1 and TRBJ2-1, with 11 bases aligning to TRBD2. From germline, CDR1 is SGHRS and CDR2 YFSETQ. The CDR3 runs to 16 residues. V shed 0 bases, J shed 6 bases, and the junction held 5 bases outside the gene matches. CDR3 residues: CASSLALAGGVNEQFF. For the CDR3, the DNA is TGCGCCAGCAGCTTGGCCCTAGCGGGAGGCGTCAATGAGCAGTTCTTC.

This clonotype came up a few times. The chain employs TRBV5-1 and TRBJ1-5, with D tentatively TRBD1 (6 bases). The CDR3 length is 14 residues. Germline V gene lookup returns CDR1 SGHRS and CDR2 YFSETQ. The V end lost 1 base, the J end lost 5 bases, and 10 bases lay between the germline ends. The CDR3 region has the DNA TGCGCCAGCAGCTTGACAGGGCGGGATCAGCCCCAGCATTTT. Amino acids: CASSLTGRDQPQHF.

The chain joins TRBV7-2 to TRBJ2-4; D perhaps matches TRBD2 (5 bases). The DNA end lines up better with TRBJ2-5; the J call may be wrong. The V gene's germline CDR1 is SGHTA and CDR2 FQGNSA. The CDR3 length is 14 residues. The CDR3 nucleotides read TGTGCCAGCGGCTCGGGGAATACGGGGGAGACCCAGTACTTC. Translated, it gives CASGSGNTGETQYF.

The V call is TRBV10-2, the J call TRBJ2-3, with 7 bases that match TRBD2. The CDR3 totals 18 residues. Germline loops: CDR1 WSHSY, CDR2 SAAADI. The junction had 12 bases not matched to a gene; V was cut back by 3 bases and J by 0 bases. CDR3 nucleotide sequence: TGCGCCAGCAGTGACAATCGGCCTAGCGGACCTAGCACAGATACGCAGTATTTT. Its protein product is CASSDNRPSGPSTDTQYF.